This passage covers 9 T cell receptor beta chains from one sample sequenced in a study of blood T cell repertoires in COVID-19. Repertoires were generated with immunoSEQ multiplex PCR, while TCRdb's copy carries only in-frame clones and drops some. The sample shows about 250,000 clones, about four fifths of them seen only once. The sample consisted of peripheral blood. These receptors came from a person between 65 and 79 years old with COVID-19, enrolled during active disease.

In its sample, this clone was seen a few times. The rearrangement joins TRBV6-5 to TRBJ1-3; D may be TRBD1 (5 bases). Germline V gene lookup returns CDR1 MNHEY and CDR2 SVGAGI. With 7 bases removed from V and 3 bases from J, the gap between germline ends came to 10 bases. The CDR3 sequence is 13 residues long. The CDR3 DNA sequence: TGTGCCAGCATGAGGACACTTGGAAACACCATATATTTT. Residues: CASMRTLGNTIYF.

This clone was seen a few times. The chain joins TRBV30 to TRBJ2-7; 15 bases fit TRBD2. The CDR3 has 18 amino acids. Trimming took 0 bases from V and 2 from J; bases not matched to a gene: 8. Germline V gene lookup returns CDR1 GTSNPN and CDR2 SVGIG (reference sequence). CDR3: CAWSVLRTSGRAPYEQYF. CDR3 sequence (DNA): TGTGCCTGGAGTGTACTAAGGACTAGCGGGAGGGCCCCCTACGAGCAGTACTTC.

This sequence joins TRBV5-4 and TRBJ1-2, with 8 bases aligning to TRBD1. This CDR3 has 13 residues. The V segment lost 3 bases and the J segment 8 bases; nucleotides outside the gene matches: 6. Germline V gene sequence: CDR1 SGHNT, CDR2 YYREEE (reference sequence). The CDR3 coding sequence is TGTGCCAGCAGCTATCAGGGGGCGCGAGGCTACACCTTC. It yields the protein CASSYQGARGYTF.

The chain recombines TRBV9 with TRBJ2-3; the match to TRBD2 covers 8 bases. The germline gives CDR1 SGDLS, CDR2 YYNGEE. CDR3 length equals 17 residues. J gave up 0 bases and V 2 bases, and 8 bases lay outside the gene matches. The DNA for the CDR3 is TGTGCCAGCAGCGTTAGGGCTAGCGGGTCGAGCACAGATACGCAGTATTTT. It yields the protein CASSVRASGSSTDTQYF.

V is TRBV2 and J is TRBJ1-1, with D hard to call. V was trimmed by 2 bases and J by 3 bases, leaving 4 bases between them. Germline-derived CDR1 and CDR2 are SNHLY and FYNNEI. The CDR3 is 12 residues long. Here the CDR3 reads CASSERYTEAFF. Written as DNA, the CDR3 is TGTGCCAGCAGTGAACGGTACACTGAAGCTTTCTTT.

The chain uses TRBV2 and TRBJ1-1, with TRBD1 matching over 8 bases. CDR3 length: 15 residues. The germline gives CDR1 SNHLY, CDR2 FYNNEI. V shed 3 bases, J shed 6 bases, and the junction held 9 bases outside the gene matches. CDR3 nucleotide sequence: TGTGCCAGCAGTGATATCGGACAGGGTTACGCTGAAGCTTTCTTT. Translating gives CASSDIGQGYAEAFF.

The rearrangement links TRBV27 to TRBJ2-3; TRBD2 might be the D (5 bases). The V and J ends lost 1 base and 2 bases respectively, with 13 bases between them. The V gene's germline CDR1 is MNHEY and CDR2 SMNVEV (reference sequence). The CDR3 covers 16 residues. This chain's CDR3 is CASSLFSGISTDTQYF. CDR3 in DNA: TGTGCCAGCAGTTTATTTTCCGGGATTTCCACAGATACGCAGTATTTT.

The rearrangement uses TRBV30 and TRBJ2-1; no clear D gene. Trimming cost V 5 bases and J 3 bases, with 14 bases left between them. CDR3 length: 14 amino acids. Germline V gene data show CDR1 as GTSNPN and CDR2 as SVGIG (reference sequence). The CDR3 is CAWVGSGFYNEQFF. CDR3 bases: TGTGCCTGGGTCGGATCAGGCTTCTACAATGAGCAGTTCTTC.

V gene TRBV30 combines with J gene TRBJ2-3, with D possibly matching TRBD2 (5 bases). This CDR3 has 15 residues. Germline CDR1 is GTSNPN and CDR2 is SVGIG (reference sequence). V was trimmed by 0 bases and J by 3 bases, leaving 13 bases between them. In DNA form, the CDR3 reads TGTGCCTGGAGTGTATGGGCCTCGGGGACAGATACGCAGTATTTT. Translation: CAWSVWASGTDTQYF.